The rows below give T cell receptor beta chains drawn from one sample of a study of blood T cell repertoires in COVID-19. Using immunoSEQ multiplex PCR, the repertoire was profiled, and TCRdb retains in-frame clones only, with some absent. This sample carries 200,000 to 250,000 clones, more than 80% of them seen once, and the ten largest clones take about 1.7%. Material for sequencing was PBMCs or T cells enriched from blood (not recorded which). All receptors derive from a man aged 60 to 69 who had recovered from COVID-19. Each CDR3 is given with its conserved first and last residue. A D gene is named only where the DNA matches it firmly. Clone size is shown for a subset of rows, as once, few, many or a class of expanded clone.

j_call: TRBJ2-1; clone_size: once; v_call: TRBV7-9; d_call: TRBD2; cdr3_nt: TGTGCCAGCAGCCCGACTAGCGGCGGCTACAATGAGCAGTTCTTC; cdr3_aa: CASSPTSGGYNEQFF
j_call: TRBJ1-1; clone_size: once; v_call: TRBV29-1; d_call: NA; cdr3_nt: TGCAGCGTTGAAGGTGAACAGGGCAGGATTTGGACTGAAGCTTTCTTT; cdr3_aa: CSVEGEQGRIWTEAFF
j_call: TRBJ1-5; clone_size: NA; v_call: TRBV19; d_call: TRBD1; cdr3_nt: TGTGCCAGTAGTATGCGAATGTTGACAGGGGCCCTTCAGCCCCAGCATTTT; cdr3_aa: CASSMRMLTGALQPQHF
j_call: TRBJ2-2; clone_size: NA; v_call: TRBV19; d_call: NA; cdr3_nt: TGTGCCAGTAGAACTCCGAACACCGGGGAGCTGTTTTTT; cdr3_aa: CASRTPNTGELFF
j_call: TRBJ2-1; clone_size: NA; v_call: TRBV29-1; d_call: NA; cdr3_nt: TGCAGCGTTGAAGTTCAGGATGGTGAGCAGTTCTTC; cdr3_aa: CSVEVQDGEQFF
j_call: TRBJ2-1; clone_size: NA; v_call: TRBV18; d_call: TRBD1; cdr3_nt: TGTGCCAGCTCGAACAGGGGCTTAAGCTCCTACAATGAGCAGTTCTTC; cdr3_aa: CASSNRGLSSYNEQFF
j_call: TRBJ1-5; clone_size: once; v_call: TRBV19; d_call: NA; cdr3_nt: TGTGCCAGTAGTATTGGCAAGCAGCCCCAGCATTTT; cdr3_aa: CASSIGKQPQHF
j_call: TRBJ1-2; clone_size: NA; v_call: TRBV3-1/TRBV3-2; d_call: NA; cdr3_nt: TGTGCCAGCAGCCAAGGGCTTGACTATGGCTACACCTTC; cdr3_aa: CASSQGLDYGYTF
j_call: TRBJ2-7; clone_size: NA; v_call: TRBV6-5; d_call: TRBD2; cdr3_nt: TGTGCCAGCAGTTATCCCTATGGACTAGCCACCTACGAGCAGTACTTC; cdr3_aa: CASSYPYGLATYEQYF
j_call: TRBJ2-3; clone_size: NA; v_call: TRBV3-1/TRBV3-2; d_call: TRBD1; cdr3_nt: TGTGCCAGCAGCCAAGGTCCGACAGGGGGCGGCACAGATACGCAGTATTTT; cdr3_aa: CASSQGPTGGGTDTQYF
j_call: TRBJ1-6; clone_size: NA; v_call: TRBV9; d_call: NA; cdr3_nt: TGTGCCAGCAGCGTAGGGGGGAGGGACATCGATAATTCACCCCTCCACTTT; cdr3_aa: CASSVGGRDIDNSPLHF
j_call: TRBJ2-2; clone_size: NA; v_call: TRBV6-5; d_call: NA; cdr3_nt: TGTGCCAGCAGTTACCGTACAGGTGCCGGGGAGCTGTTTTTT; cdr3_aa: CASSYRTGAGELFF
j_call: TRBJ1-3; clone_size: NA; v_call: TRBV5-1; d_call: TRBD1; cdr3_nt: TGCGCCAGCAGCTTCGCCGGGACAGGGAAGACTGGAAACACCATATATTTT; cdr3_aa: CASSFAGTGKTGNTIYF
j_call: TRBJ2-3; clone_size: NA; v_call: TRBV11-3; d_call: NA; cdr3_nt: TGTGCCAGCAGCTTAGGCGGGGCCACAGATACGCAGTATTTT; cdr3_aa: CASSLGGATDTQYF
j_call: TRBJ1-5; clone_size: once; v_call: TRBV6-6; d_call: NA; cdr3_nt: TGTGCCAGCAGTTACTCGGGGGGGGAACAGCCCCAGCATTTT; cdr3_aa: CASSYSGGEQPQHF
j_call: TRBJ1-4; clone_size: NA; v_call: TRBV6-5; d_call: NA; cdr3_nt: TGTGCCAGCAGTTACGGGGGGGGCGGCGGTGAAAAACTGTTTTTT; cdr3_aa: CASSYGGGGGEKLFF
j_call: TRBJ2-3; clone_size: NA; v_call: TRBV4-3; d_call: TRBD1; cdr3_nt: TGCGCCAGCAGCCAAGTCTCCAGACAGGGTAGAACAGATACGCAGTATTTT; cdr3_aa: CASSQVSRQGRTDTQYF
j_call: TRBJ2-2; clone_size: few; v_call: TRBV9; d_call: TRBD2; cdr3_nt: TGTGCCAGCAGCGTCAAACCGGGACTAGCGGGGGCCATTAACACCGGGGAGCTGTTTTTT; cdr3_aa: CASSVKPGLAGAINTGELFF
j_call: TRBJ2-1; clone_size: NA; v_call: TRBV18; d_call: TRBD2; cdr3_nt: TGTGCCAGCTCAACACTAGCGGGGCCTGAGAATGAGCAGTTCTTC; cdr3_aa: CASSTLAGPENEQFF
j_call: TRBJ1-1; clone_size: NA; v_call: TRBV5-1; d_call: NA; cdr3_nt: TGCGCCAGCATTGGACAGACGAACACTGAAGCTTTCTTT; cdr3_aa: CASIGQTNTEAFF
j_call: TRBJ2-3; clone_size: NA; v_call: TRBV18; d_call: NA; cdr3_nt: TGTGCCAGCTCACCTGGACTTGGCACAGATACGCAGTATTTT; cdr3_aa: CASSPGLGTDTQYF
j_call: TRBJ2-2; clone_size: NA; v_call: TRBV5-1; d_call: TRBD1; cdr3_nt: TGCGCCAGCAGCTTCTCCCCGGGACAGACGAACACCGGGGAGCTGTTTTTT; cdr3_aa: CASSFSPGQTNTGELFF
j_call: TRBJ2-2; clone_size: NA; v_call: TRBV25-1; d_call: TRBD2; cdr3_nt: TGTGCCAGCAGTGAGCGGGGGGCGAACACCGGGGAGCTGTTTTTT; cdr3_aa: CASSERGANTGELFF
j_call: TRBJ2-7; clone_size: NA; v_call: TRBV7-9; d_call: TRBD1; cdr3_nt: TGTGCCAGCAGCTCCGCCGGGACAGCTTACGAGCAGTACTTC; cdr3_aa: CASSSAGTAYEQYF
j_call: TRBJ1-2; clone_size: NA; v_call: TRBV5-6; d_call: NA; cdr3_nt: TGTGCCAGCAGCTCCGCATTAGGCCCGGGACACTACTATGGCTACACCTTC; cdr3_aa: CASSSALGPGHYYGYTF
j_call: TRBJ2-1; clone_size: NA; v_call: TRBV5-6; d_call: TRBD2; cdr3_nt: TGTGCCAGCAGCCCCGGGACTAGCGCCTACAATGAGCAGTTCTTC; cdr3_aa: CASSPGTSAYNEQFF
j_call: TRBJ1-2; clone_size: NA; v_call: TRBV12-3/TRBV12-4; d_call: TRBD1; cdr3_nt: TGTGCCAGCAGTCCAGGGACAGTTGGCTACACCTTC; cdr3_aa: CASSPGTVGYTF
j_call: TRBJ1-2; clone_size: once; v_call: TRBV30; d_call: NA; cdr3_nt: TGTGCCGGTCAGGTTTTTCGATATGGCTACACCTTC; cdr3_aa: CAGQVFRYGYTF
j_call: TRBJ1-4; clone_size: NA; v_call: TRBV6-6; d_call: NA; cdr3_nt: TGTGCCAGCAGTGGGGGGGGCTCTAATGAAAAACTGTTTTTT; cdr3_aa: CASSGGGSNEKLFF
j_call: TRBJ2-3; clone_size: few; v_call: TRBV7-9; d_call: TRBD2; cdr3_nt: TGTGCCAGCAGCCACCCCATCTTTAGCGGGGGAGACACAGATACGCAGTATTTT; cdr3_aa: CASSHPIFSGGDTDTQYF
j_call: TRBJ1-6; clone_size: NA; v_call: TRBV5-4; d_call: NA; cdr3_nt: TGTGCCAGCAGCTCGCCGGGTGAAGGTAATTCACCCCTCCACTTT; cdr3_aa: CASSSPGEGNSPLHF
j_call: TRBJ2-5; clone_size: once; v_call: TRBV3-1/TRBV3-2; d_call: TRBD2; cdr3_nt: TGTGCCAGCAGCCAAAGAGGACCGGGGGGAGAGACCCAGTACTTC; cdr3_aa: CASSQRGPGGETQYF
j_call: TRBJ1-2; clone_size: NA; v_call: TRBV10-3; d_call: NA; cdr3_nt: TGTGCCATCAGTGAGGGACGGGACTTAGGCTACACCTTC; cdr3_aa: CAISEGRDLGYTF